Presented here are 32 T cell receptor beta chains from one specimen sequenced in a study of T cells in Graves' hyperthyroidism and ophthalmopathy. RNA transcripts provided the source from which TCR beta CDR3 regions were amplified. The HTBI set primed first-round TCR CDR3 RT-PCR. One entry per CDR3 protein, called by TCRdb with MiXCR from the multiplex PCR reads. The data contain about 400,000 distinct CDR3 sequences, around 14% of them seen just once; the ten biggest clones take up roughly 8%. Material: blood. These receptor sequences come from a woman younger than 30 with Graves' hyperthyroidism.

In its sample, this clonotype was seen a few times. The V gene is TRBV10-3, the J gene TRBJ2-2; 11 bases line up with TRBD1. Germline values: CDR1 ENHRY, CDR2 SYGVKD. The J segment lost 4 bases and the V segment lost 5 bases, leaving 3 bases of the junction unmatched. The CDR3 extends over 15 amino acids. CDR3 DNA: TGTGCCATCAGTCCCGGGACAGGGGGCACCGGGGAGCTGTTTTTT. Translating gives CAISPGTGGTGELFF.

This clonotype has only a few counts. The junction shows a germline mismatch at one end, possibly a read error. V gene TRBV29-1 combines with J gene TRBJ2-7; no clear D. This CDR3 spans 13 amino acids. Per germline, CDR1 SQVTM and CDR2 ANQGSEA. The CDR3 bases are TGCAGCGTTTTGAACGCTAACTCCTACGTGCAGTACTTC. This sequence encodes CSVLNANSYVQYF.

This clonotype was counted between two and nine times. V is TRBV5-1 and J is TRBJ2-5, with D possibly being TRBD1 (5 bases). The germline CDR1 and CDR2 sequences are SGHRS and YFSETQ. V was pared by 2 bases and J by 3 bases, with 14 bases between. The length of the CDR3 is 15 residues. The CDR3 DNA sequence: TGCGCCAGCAGCTTCCGGTCAGGGAAGGAAGAGACCCAGTACTTC. Protein: CASSFRSGKEETQYF.

This clonotype was seen ten or more times. The chain links TRBV6-6 to TRBJ2-1; D is ambiguous. In germline, CDR1 is MNHNY, CDR2 SVGAGI (reference sequence). This CDR3 region has 13 residues. Between the trimmed V and J ends, which lost 0 bases and 9 bases, there was a span of 9 bases. DNA of the CDR3: TGTGCCAGCAGTTACTCATTACGCGGTGAGCAGTTCTTC. Translation gives CASSYSLRGEQFF.

The table lists this clonotype with many counts. V usage is TRBV6-1 and J usage is TRBJ2-7; D unclear. The CDR3 has 12 amino acids. Germline-derived CDR1 and CDR2 are MNHNS and SASEGT. Trimming removed 6 bases at V and 6 bases at J, with 12 bases between. The CDR3: CASSSDLGEQYF. DNA for the CDR3: TGTGCCAGCAGCTCCGATCTGGGCGAGCAGTACTTC.

This clonotype was counted ten times or more. The J gene is TRBJ2-7, the V gene TRBV5-1; 14 positions agree with TRBD2. Germline CDR1 reads SGHRS; CDR2 reads YFSETQ. This CDR3 is built from 15 residues. With V trimmed by 4 bases and J by 6 bases, 6 bases remained unmatched. The CDR3 loop is CASSPGTSGRGEQYF. The DNA of the CDR3 is TGCGCCAGCAGCCCCGGGACTAGCGGGAGAGGCGAGCAGTACTTC.

This clonotype was seen repeatedly, ten times or more. The rearrangement joins TRBV20-1 to TRBJ2-5; D gene unclear. CDR1 and CDR2 from the germline V gene are DFQATT and SNEGSKA (reference sequence). CDR3 length: 12 amino acids. V was trimmed by 8 bases and J by 4 bases, leaving 14 bases between them. CDR3 in DNA: TGCAGTCCCCGGGCCGGATTAGAGACCCAGTACTTC. Its translation is CSPRAGLETQYF.

This chain uses TRBV28 with TRBJ2-1; 7 bases line up with TRBD1. CDR3 length: 15 amino acids. CDR1 is MDHEN and CDR2 is SYDVKM in the germline V gene. V was pared by 6 bases and J by 8 bases, with 13 bases of the junction left unmatched. The CDR3 protein is CASSPYGQGTDEQFF. CDR3 DNA: TGTGCCAGCAGCCCCTATGGGCAGGGGACAGATGAGCAGTTCTTC. Based on the CDR3 plus reference TRBV28 and TRBJ2-1, the full variable domain is DVKVTQSSRYLVKRTGEKVFLECVQDMDHENMFWYRQDPGLGLRLIYFSYDVKMKEKGDIPEGYSVSREKKERFSLILESASTNQTSMYLCASSPYGQGTDEQFFGPGTRLTVL.

This clonotype was recorded many times. The rearrangement uses TRBV7-2 and TRBJ2-1, with TRBD2 matching over 16 bases. Trimming removed 4 bases from V and 1 base from J; junction bases left unmatched: 10. CDR1 and CDR2 (germline): SGHTA, FQGNSA. This CDR3 has 20 residues. CDR3 amino acids: CASSSLWGTSGRESYNEQFF. In DNA, the CDR3 is TGTGCCAGCAGCTCCCTATGGGGGACTAGCGGGAGGGAATCCTACAATGAGCAGTTCTTC.

Many counts were recorded for this clonotype. J is TRBJ2-5 and V is TRBV20-1; the D is unclear. The V end lost 6 bases, the J end lost 5 bases, and 19 bases lay between the germline ends. The CDR3 extends over 14 amino acids. Germline CDR1 reads DFQATT; CDR2 reads SNEGSKA (reference sequence). This chain's CDR3 is CSAVPGPERETQYF. The CDR3 DNA sequence: TGCAGTGCCGTACCGGGCCCCGAAAGGGAGACCCAGTACTTC.

As concerns this clonotype: A much larger clone differs from this one at a single base, so this may be a read error. This chain uses TRBV24-1 with TRBJ2-3; 9 positions match TRBD2. CDR3 length: 17 residues. Per germline, CDR1 KGHDR and CDR2 SFDVKD. The V segment lost 1 base and the J segment 2 bases; nucleotides outside the gene matches: 6. In DNA form, the CDR3 reads TGTGCCACCAGTGATTTTACGCGGGAGGGGAACACAGATACGCAGTATTTT. Its translation: CATSDFTREGNTDTQYF.

This clonotype was counted between two and nine times. For the CDR3, the DNA is TGCAGTGCTCCACGGGGGGCTGGTACGCAGTATTTT. As protein: CSAPRGAGTQYF. The chain carries TRBV20-1 and TRBJ2-3; maybe TRBD2 (7 bases). CDR3 length: 12 amino acids. Trimming removed 5 bases at V and 8 bases at J, with 14 bases between. CDR1 and CDR2 from the germline V gene are DFQATT and SNEGSKA (reference sequence).

There are a few counts of this clonotype. The chain carries TRBV28 and TRBJ2-7; no definite D call. V lost 8 bases and J 1 base, leaving 18 bases between the germline ends. Looked up from germline, CDR1 is MDHEN and CDR2 is SYDVKM. There are 15 residues in the CDR3. The CDR3 loop is CASGPRPPASYEQYF. The CDR3 DNA is TGTGCCAGCGGTCCCAGACCGCCGGCTTCCTACGAGCAGTACTTC.

V is TRBV5-1 and J is TRBJ2-7, with 11 bases identical to TRBD2. The CDR3 consists of 17 residues. Per the germline V gene, CDR1 is SGHRS and CDR2 is YFSETQ. The ends lost 1 base at V and 5 bases at J; junction bases unmatched: 11. The CDR3 nucleotides are TGCGCCAGCAGCTTGAAAGGCCTAGCGGGGGGCCAGGACGAGCAGTACTTC. This encodes CASSLKGLAGGQDEQYF.

This clonotype was detected many times. V gene TRBV20-1 combines with J gene TRBJ1-5; no definite D call. Looked up from germline, CDR1 is DFQATT and CDR2 is SNEGSKA (reference sequence). The CDR3 has 13 residues. Between the trimmed V and J ends, which lost 3 bases and 2 bases, there was a span of 8 bases. The CDR3 DNA reads TGCAGTGCTAGTGGGTCGGGCAATCAGCCCCAGCATTTT. Its translation is CSASGSGNQPQHF.

The V and J genes are TRBV20-1 and TRBJ1-1; D unclear. Germline V gene lookup returns CDR1 DFQATT and CDR2 SNEGSKA (reference sequence). The CDR3 is 13 residues long. The V gene lost 0 bases and the J gene lost 9 bases, with 14 bases spanning the gap. The CDR3 reads CSARDDNGLKAFF. CDR3 DNA: TGCAGTGCTAGAGATGATAACGGCTTGAAAGCTTTCTTT.

This clonotype was recorded many times. The chain links TRBV6-1 to TRBJ1-5; TRBD1 is a possible D gene (6 bases). Germline CDR1 is MNHNS and CDR2 is SASEGT. V was cut by 6 bases and J by 5 bases, with 17 bases left in between. CDR3 length: 15 residues. The CDR3 DNA is TGTGCCAGCAGCCCCGGGGGGGGGCGGGATCAGCCCCAGCATTTT. Its protein product is CASSPGGGRDQPQHF.

This clonotype was counted a few times. This chain joins TRBV6-1 and TRBJ1-4; D not resolved. This CDR3 region has 17 residues. With 6 bases removed from V and 4 bases from J, the gap between germline ends came to 21 bases. Germline CDR1 and CDR2: MNHNS and SASEGT. CDR3 nucleotide sequence: TGTGCCAGCAGGGGCGGCCTGGCGTCGTTTTTTAATGAAAAACTGTTTTTT. Its translation: CASRGGLASFFNEKLFF.

This clonotype showed up many times. The chain is built from TRBV6-1 and TRBJ1-4, with TRBD1 matching over 7 bases. Germline V lookup: CDR1 MNHNS, CDR2 SASEGT. The CDR3 sequence is 14 residues long. Trimming at V came to 4 bases and at J to 6 bases, leaving 5 bases not matched to a gene. CDR3: CASSGPGTDEKLFF. In DNA, the CDR3 is TGTGCCAGCAGTGGGCCCGGGACAGATGAAAAACTGTTTTTT.

In its sample, this clonotype was seen many times. This chain links TRBV30 with TRBJ2-1; 8 nucleotides agree with TRBD2. Germline V gene lookup returns CDR1 GTSNPN and CDR2 SVGIG (reference sequence). Trimming took 0 bases from V and 2 from J; bases not matched to a gene: 0. The CDR3 is 14 amino acids. CDR3 sequence: CAWSVAGAYNEQFF. CDR3 DNA sequence: TGTGCCTGGAGTGTAGCGGGGGCCTACAATGAGCAGTTCTTC.

The chain carries TRBV14 and TRBJ2-5; 9 bases line up with TRBD2. Germline V gene sequence: CDR1 SGHDN, CDR2 FVKESK. V gave up 4 bases and J gave up 5 bases; unmatched junction bases: 17. The CDR3 runs to 18 residues. The CDR3 DNA sequence: TGTGCCAGCAGCCCTTGGCCCGGGACTAGCCGCTCCGGGGAGACCCAGTACTTC. It translates to CASSPWPGTSRSGETQYF.

This clonotype was found many times. V gene TRBV12-3 or TRBV12-4 combines with J gene TRBJ2-1; TRBD2 is a possible D gene (6 bases). The CDR3 covers 11 residues. Trimming took off 7 bases at V and 14 bases at J, with 15 bases between the two ends. CDR3 DNA: TGTGCCAGCACCGCGGGACTCGCCGAGTTCTTC. It is translated as CASTAGLAEFF.

This clonotype was found many times. This sequence joins TRBV7-9 and TRBJ1-2, with D maybe TRBD1 (5 bases). This CDR3 has 14 residues. With 3 bases removed from V and 4 bases from J, the gap between germline ends came to 12 bases. Germline CDR1 SEHNR, CDR2 FQNEAQ (reference sequence). CDR3 protein: CASSLVQGFYGYTF. The CDR3 DNA is TGTGCCAGCAGCTTGGTGCAGGGCTTCTATGGCTACACCTTC.

This clonotype was recorded many times. The chain recombines TRBV5-1 with TRBJ2-5; 7 positions agree with TRBD1. The germline V gene encodes CDR1 SGHRS and CDR2 YFSETQ. The CDR3 spans 15 residues. The V gene end was trimmed by 1 base and the J gene end by 3 bases; junction bases not matched to a gene: 6. CDR3 sequence (DNA): TGCGCCAGCAGCTTGTCGGGACAGCGTGAAGAGACCCAGTACTTC. Amino acid sequence: CASSLSGQREETQYF.

The genes are TRBV4-2 and TRBJ1-2; D is uncertain. Germline-derived CDR1 and CDR2 are LGHNA and YNFKEQ. This CDR3 has 17 residues. V lost 1 base and J lost 6, with 21 bases in between. The CDR3 loop is CASSQGASLIGLNGYTF. The CDR3 bases are TGTGCCAGCAGCCAAGGGGCCAGCCTGATTGGACTCAATGGCTACACCTTC.

The CDR3 nucleotides are TGTGCCTGGAGTCCCATGACACCGGGGGGCTACACCTTC. It is translated as CAWSPMTPGGYTF. The chain joins TRBV30 to TRBJ1-2; D uncertain. CDR1 GTSNPN and CDR2 SVGIG come from the germline V gene (reference sequence). The CDR3 extends over 13 amino acids. V was shortened by 2 bases and J by 8 bases, with 15 bases between the two germline ends.

The chain employs TRBV20-1 and TRBJ2-1, with 7 bases lining up with TRBD2. The DNA end is a closer match to TRBJ2-7, so the J assignment may be wrong. Germline V CDR1 and CDR2: DFQATT, SNEGSKA (reference sequence). This CDR3 region has 16 residues. The CDR3 loop is CSARDFGGSSYNEQYF. For the CDR3, the DNA is TGCAGTGCTAGAGATTTCGGGGGGAGCTCCTACAATGAGCAGTACTTC.

This clonotype was counted a few times. J is TRBJ2-1 and V is TRBV27; the match to TRBD1 covers 7 bases. Germline V lookup: CDR1 MNHEY, CDR2 SMNVEV (reference sequence). The CDR3 runs to 13 residues. The J segment lost 6 bases and the V segment lost 3 bases, leaving 2 bases of the junction unmatched. CDR3 sequence (DNA): TGTGCCAGCAGTTTCAGGGGGTTCAATGAGCAGTTCTTC. This sequence encodes CASSFRGFNEQFF.

This clonotype was found many times. V usage is TRBV5-1 and J usage is TRBJ1-2; D unclear. V was shortened by 5 bases and J by 4 bases, with 12 bases between the two germline ends. The CDR3 totals 13 residues. Germline loops: CDR1 SGHRS, CDR2 YFSETQ. The CDR3 DNA follows: TGCGCCAGCAGTTCGGCGCATTCCTATGGCTACACCTTC. As protein: CASSSAHSYGYTF.

This clonotype was counted at least ten times. The gene calls are TRBV6-1 and TRBJ2-1; D unclear. The germline V gene has CDR1 MNHNS and CDR2 SASEGT. V gave up 2 bases and J gave up 10 bases, with 3 bases separating them. This CDR3 has 10 residues. The CDR3 DNA reads TGTGCCAGCAGTGAATACGAGCAGTTCTTC. The encoded protein is CASSEYEQFF.

The chain recombines TRBV20-1 with TRBJ1-5; 8 bases agree with TRBD1. Germline lookup yields CDR1 DFQATT and CDR2 SNEGSKA (reference sequence). The CDR3 contains 14 residues. J lost 5 bases, V lost 3 bases, and 6 bases had no gene match. DNA for the CDR3: TGCAGTGCTAGCCGTGACAGGGGCCATCAGCCCCAGCATTTT. It is translated as CSASRDRGHQPQHF.

In this sample, this clonotype turned up a few times. CDR3 amino acids: CSVERLSGAWDEQFF. The CDR3 nucleotides read TGCAGCGTTGAGAGGTTGTCGGGAGCTTGGGATGAGCAGTTCTTC. V is TRBV29-1 and J is TRBJ2-1, with D maybe TRBD2 (6 bases). V gave up 3 bases and J gave up 8 bases, with 20 bases separating them. Germline V gene data show CDR1 as SQVTM and CDR2 as ANQGSEA. The CDR3 length is 15 residues.